This T cell receptor beta chain is from a study of blood T cell repertoires in COVID-19. Study-level information: There were acute and convalescent COVID-19 samples, and they came from the United States, Italy and Spain. T cells, B-cell-depleted T cells, or PBMCs provided the cDNA or gDNA that served as material.

This clone has more than one count but fewer than ten. At one end the junction does not follow the germline gene, possibly because of a read error. Per the authors' pipeline: Scientists estimated how many nucleated cells there were by amplifying reference gene primers. Some clones are missing from TCRdb's copy, which holds only in-frame ones; the method was immunoSEQ multiplex PCR. V and J calls plus clone size are reproduced from that table; the DNA served to infer D and trimming. The table includes around 110,000 clones, around 78% detected once. Sequenced input: peripheral blood. The sequence was obtained from a man under 40 with acute or convalescent COVID-19.

CDR3 sequence (DNA): TGTGCCAGTAATATAGCCCAGGGCAGCTATGGCTACACCTTC. Protein sequence: CASNIAQGSYGYTF. V usage is TRBV19 and J usage is TRBJ1-2, with a tentative D call TRBD1 (5 bases). The CDR3 has 14 residues. Germline CDR1 LNHDA, CDR2 SQIVND (reference sequence).